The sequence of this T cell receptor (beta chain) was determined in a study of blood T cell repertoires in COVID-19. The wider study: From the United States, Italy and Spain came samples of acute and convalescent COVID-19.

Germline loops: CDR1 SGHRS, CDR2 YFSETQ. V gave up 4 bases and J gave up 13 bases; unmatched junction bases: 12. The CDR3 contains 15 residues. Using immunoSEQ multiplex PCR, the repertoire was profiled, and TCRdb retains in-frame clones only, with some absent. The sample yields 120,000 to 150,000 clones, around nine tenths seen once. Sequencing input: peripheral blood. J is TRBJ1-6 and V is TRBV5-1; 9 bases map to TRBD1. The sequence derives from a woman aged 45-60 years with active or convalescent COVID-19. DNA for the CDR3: TGCGCCAGCAGCCAGACGACAGGGGGGTATGCGCCCCTCCACTTT. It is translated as CASSQTTGGYAPLHF.